The clone carrying this T cell receptor (beta chain) was seen only a few times. Its matching antigen is unknown. The data stem from a study of blood T cells in healthy people across ages. V gave up 2 bases and J gave up 4 bases, with 16 bases separating them. The germline V gene has CDR1 SGHTA and CDR2 FQGNSA. The CDR3 has 16 amino acids. Whole-study results and caveats: Researchers deemed the diversity estimates from one million T cells underestimates. Observed TCR beta diversity per million T cells went down as age went up. This fall followed a roughly linear course with age. Expanded clonotype changes were possibly confounded by unknown donor CMV status.

A second PCR, run for about 7 to 11 cycles, used a sample-barcoded 5' primer plus a J-beta primer mix. TCRdb ran MiXCR on the 5' RACE reads and lists one entry per CDR3 protein. The sample lists fewer than 2 million distinct CDR3 sequences, roughly two fifths seen once, with 23% in the top ten. The clonotype comes from a human donor in good health. Sequencing was performed on blood. V is TRBV7-2 and J is TRBJ2-3, with a tentative D call TRBD2 (8 bases). As DNA, the CDR3 is TGTGCCAGCAGCTTAACGGGACTAGGGGGCGCAGATACGCAGTATTTT. Protein product: CASSLTGLGGADTQYF.